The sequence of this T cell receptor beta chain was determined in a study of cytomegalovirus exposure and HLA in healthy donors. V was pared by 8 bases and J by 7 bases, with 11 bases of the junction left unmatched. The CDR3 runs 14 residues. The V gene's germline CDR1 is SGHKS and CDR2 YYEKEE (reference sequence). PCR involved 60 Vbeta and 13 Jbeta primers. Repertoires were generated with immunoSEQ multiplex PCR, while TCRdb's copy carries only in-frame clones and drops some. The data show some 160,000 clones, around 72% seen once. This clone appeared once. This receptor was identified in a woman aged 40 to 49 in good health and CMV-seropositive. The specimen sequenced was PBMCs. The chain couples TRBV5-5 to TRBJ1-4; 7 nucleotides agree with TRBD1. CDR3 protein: CASSSTPGGEKLFF. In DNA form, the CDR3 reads TGTGCCAGTTCTTCCACGCCAGGGGGTGAAAAACTGTTTTTT. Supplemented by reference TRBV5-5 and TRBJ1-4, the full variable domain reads DAGVTQSPTHLIKTRGQQVTLRCSPISGHKSVSWYQQVLGQGPQFIFQYYEKEERGRGNFPDRFSARQFPNYSSELNVNALLLGDSALYLCASSSTPGGEKLFFGSGTQLSVL.